The 16 T cell receptor beta chains below come from one sample, sequenced in a study of blood T cells in healthy people across ages. Using a J-beta primer mix together with a sample-barcoded 5' primer, a second PCR was run for roughly 6 to 12 cycles. TCRdb redid the calling of the 5' RACE reads with MiXCR, one entry per CDR3 protein. Seen here are about 1.6 million distinct CDR3 sequences, roughly 30% observed once, and the top ten hold roughly 12%. Material: blood. These receptors were taken from a woman aged 30 to 39 in good health.

V and J are TRBV20-1 and TRBJ2-1; D is undetermined. Trimming shortened V by 6 bases and J by 4 bases, and 16 bases separated the two germline ends. CDR1 is DFQATT and CDR2 is SNEGSKA in the germline V gene (reference sequence). This CDR3 region has 14 residues. The CDR3 nucleotides read TGCAGTGCGATGCGCCGGTCGTCGTACAATGAGCAGTTCTTC. Protein sequence: CSAMRRSSYNEQFF.

A few counts support this clonotype. This rearrangement joins TRBV28 to TRBJ2-1, with D perhaps matching TRBD2 (5 bases). CDR3 length: 15 amino acids. Germline CDR1 is MDHEN and CDR2 is SYDVKM. The V end lost 6 bases, the J end lost 0 bases, and 12 bases lay between the germline ends. Written as DNA, the CDR3 is TGTGCCAGCAGGGAGGCGGCCAGCTCCTACAATGAGCAGTTCTTC. Translated: CASREAASSYNEQFF.

This chain uses TRBV20-1 with TRBJ2-3; TRBD2 matches 11 bases. Germline CDR1 reads DFQATT; CDR2 reads SNEGSKA (reference sequence). The CDR3 spans 15 residues. V shed 5 bases and J 1 base; nucleotides not matched to a gene: 5. CDR3 protein: CSALPTSGGTDTQYF. The CDR3 DNA follows: TGCAGTGCTCTCCCGACTAGCGGGGGCACAGATACGCAGTATTTT.

The chain links TRBV7-9 to TRBJ1-4, with D tentatively TRBD1 (5 bases). The germline CDR1 and CDR2 sequences are SEHNR and FQNEAQ (reference sequence). Deletions cut 4 bases from V and 7 bases from J, with 25 bases between. This CDR3 has 18 amino acids. CDR3 sequence reads: CASSSTRNLGLGPEKLFF. The CDR3 nucleotides read TGTGCCAGCAGCTCAACGAGAAACCTAGGCCTGGGGCCTGAAAAACTGTTTTTT.

The rearrangement joins TRBV4-1 to TRBJ2-7; 9 nucleotides align to TRBD1. V trimming: 1 base; J trimming: 1 base; junction bases outside the gene matches: 8. The germline CDR1 and CDR2 sequences are MGHRA and YSYEKL. This CDR3 has 17 residues. In DNA form, the CDR3 reads TGCGCCAGCAGCCAAGCCGGACAGGGGCAAGGGTCCTACGAGCAGTACTTC. It codes for CASSQAGQGQGSYEQYF.

In its sample, this clonotype was seen many times. V gene TRBV29-1 combines with J gene TRBJ2-6, with D possibly called TRBD1 or TRBD2 (5 bases each). This CDR3 region has 14 residues. The germline V gene encodes CDR1 SQVTM and CDR2 ANQGSEA. The germline V and J ends were trimmed by 6 bases and 0 bases, with 9 bases remaining between them. The CDR3: CSVGRGSGANVLTF. The CDR3 nucleotides read TGCAGCGTGGGACGGGGCTCTGGGGCCAACGTCCTGACTTTC.

There are a few counts of this clonotype. The gene calls are TRBV5-1 and TRBJ1-1, with D tentatively TRBD1 (5 bases). V shed 3 bases and J shed 8 bases, with 11 bases lying between them. Per germline, CDR1 SGHRS and CDR2 YFSETQ. The CDR3 is made up of 12 amino acids. The CDR3 reads CASSWGLGEAFF. In DNA form, the CDR3 reads TGCGCCAGCAGCTGGGGGTTGGGAGAAGCTTTCTTT.

This chain joins TRBV4-2 and TRBJ2-5; D not certain. This CDR3 is built from 14 residues. The V and J ends lost 0 bases and 0 bases respectively, with 5 bases between them. Germline CDR1 LGHNA, CDR2 YNFKEQ. The CDR3 region is CASSQEGYQETQYF. The CDR3 nucleotides are TGTGCCAGCAGCCAAGAGGGCTACCAAGAGACCCAGTACTTC.

On this clonotype itself: One base away lies a much larger clone, so this may be a sequencing read error. The CDR3 here is CSVASPSPGANVLTF. The CDR3 DNA follows: TGCAGCGTTGCCTCGCCAAGCCCTGGGGCCAACGTCCTGACTTTC. The chain links TRBV29-1 to TRBJ2-6; D gene ambiguous. V was clipped by 4 bases and J by 2 bases, with 12 bases between them. CDR1 is SQVTM, CDR2 ANQGSEA, per germline. CDR3 length: 15 residues. The full variable domain, in which reference TRBV29-1 and TRBJ2-6 provide the parts outside the CDR3, is SAVISQKPSRDICQRGTSLTIQCQVDSQVTMMFWYRQQPGQSLTLIATANQGSEATYESGFVIDKFPISRPNLTFSTLTVSNMSPEDSSIYLCSVASPSPGANVLTFGAGSRLTVL.

The chain combines TRBV12-3 or TRBV12-4 with TRBJ1-2, with TRBD1 matching over 7 bases. The junction had 9 bases not matched to a gene; V was cut back by 0 bases and J by 5 bases. The length of the CDR3 is 16 residues. CDR3 sequence (DNA): TGTGCCAGCAGTTTAGCGAATAGGGGGACAGAATATGGCTACACCTTC. Translation gives CASSLANRGTEYGYTF.

This clonotype has at least ten counts. The chain uses TRBV7-8 and TRBJ1-6; 12 bases map to TRBD1. The germline gives CDR1 SGHVS, CDR2 FQNEAQ. The CDR3 loop spans 14 amino acids. The J segment lost 10 bases and the V segment lost 5 bases, leaving 3 bases of the junction unmatched. The CDR3 loop reads CASSPGTGGSPLHF. The CDR3 nucleotides are TGTGCCAGCAGCCCTGGGACAGGGGGCTCACCCCTCCACTTT.

The chain is built from TRBV11-2 and TRBJ2-7, with 9 bases matching TRBD1. The germline V gene has CDR1 SGHAT and CDR2 FQNNGV. V shed 5 bases and J 5 bases; nucleotides not matched to a gene: 7. The CDR3 covers 14 residues. In DNA, the CDR3 is TGTGCCAGCAGCCCTGGACAGGGGAGAAACGAGCAGTACTTC. Translated: CASSPGQGRNEQYF.

This clonotype was detected a few times. The chain couples TRBV20-1 to TRBJ2-7; perhaps TRBD1 as D (7 bases). The germline gives CDR1 DFQATT, CDR2 SNEGSKA (reference sequence). There are 14 residues in the CDR3. V lost 0 bases and J 4 bases, leaving 13 bases between the germline ends. In DNA form, the CDR3 reads TGCAGTGCTAGAGACCCGACAGGGAGGTACGAGCAGTACTTC. Its translation is CSARDPTGRYEQYF.

This clonotype showed up just a few times. The gene calls are TRBV7-2 and TRBJ2-5; 7 nucleotides line up with TRBD1. This CDR3 region has 15 residues. J gave up 1 base and V 6 bases, and 8 bases lay outside the gene matches. Germline CDR1 and CDR2: SGHTA and FQGNSA. The CDR3 protein is CASRLIDRVQETQYF. For the CDR3, the DNA is TGTGCCAGCAGACTGATCGACAGGGTCCAAGAGACCCAGTACTTC.

The chain carries TRBV30 and TRBJ2-7; TRBD2 agrees at 7 bases. Germline trimming cut 1 base from V and 0 bases from J; bases unmatched to any gene: 6. Germline CDR1 and CDR2: GTSNPN and SVGIG (reference sequence). This CDR3 has 15 residues. The CDR3 spells CAWSGRRGSSYEQYF. CDR3 nucleotide sequence: TGTGCCTGGAGTGGTCGGCGGGGGAGCTCCTACGAGCAGTACTTC.

A few counts support this clonotype. The chain carries TRBV7-8 and TRBJ2-5, with D unclear. Trimming left V 5 bases short and J 5 bases short, with 15 bases between. The CDR3 totals 14 residues. Germline CDR1 reads SGHVS; CDR2 reads FQNEAQ. The CDR3 nucleotides are TGTGCCAGCAGCGACGCTCTCAGGCGGGAGACCCAGTACTTC. Amino acids: CASSDALRRETQYF.